The entry that follows covers one T cell receptor (beta chain) sequence. This clonotype has at least ten counts. Which antigen it targets is not known. One base away there is no much larger clone; base qualities are not given. This specimen comes from a study of glioma-infiltrating T cells (dated by TCRdb to the mid-2010s). Concerning the study at large: TCR alpha- and beta-chain repertoires were sequenced from glioma tissue, non-neoplastic brain tissue and matched peripheral blood mononuclear cells. Each tissue-infiltrating repertoire was compared with the same patient's peripheral blood repertoire to measure divergence between tissue and blood T-cell populations. Three low-grade glioma patients, seven to nine primary glioblastoma patients, and three non-glioma patients who contributed non-neoplastic brain tissue made up the paired cohort. Study-level results and caveats: VJ-independent divergence between tissue and blood was below expectation in non-neoplastic patients but above expectation in all gliomas, especially low-grade gliomas. Group comparisons were based on small numbers of patients: three non-neoplastic, three low-grade glioma and 7 to 9 glioblastoma patients. Tissue and blood shared very few CDR3 sequences, a result attributed to high CDR3 diversity and limited sampling.

The iRepertoire nested amplicon-rescue multiplex PCR (arm-PCR) platform was used to amplify TCR alpha and beta CDR3 regions from RNA. One-step reverse transcription and amplification used roughly 100-400 ng of tissue mRNA or PBMC total RNA as input. Following bead purification, Illumina adapters were added by a secondary multiplex PCR, and libraries between 200 and 400 bp were gel-purified. Internal 6-nucleotide barcodes were carried by the libraries and were used for demultiplexing. Sequencing of the libraries was done on an Illumina MiSeq using 2x220 or 2x250 nucleotide paired-end reads. Per the authors' processing: Paired reads were merged using FLASH 1.2.11 and aligned with BWA-MEM to the GRCh37 human genome, and TRA and TRB reads were then extracted. V and J assignment used an IMGT-derived reference of cassette sequences and CDR3 motifs that included pseudogenes. Reads were translated in three frames, and productive CDR3s were defined as those with a C...FGXG motif and no stop codons. Clonotypes were defined as unique combinations of V-J cassette pair and CDR3 amino acid sequence. Filtering of reads was based on Hamming distance, with the threshold set by the sequence error rate of each sample in mapped regions. Using fastp trimming at Q25 and MiXCR clonotype assembly, TCRdb reanalyzed the public sequencing data and kept in-frame beta chains. Every distinct CDR3 protein forms one entry, paired with its most common genes and DNA. Clone size and V and J calls follow TCRdb, not the original study. This sample holds more than 9,500 distinct CDR3 sequences; about 30% were observed only once. The ten biggest clones cover over 35% of the sample.

This TCR derives from a human donor with low-grade glioma or glioblastoma, undergoing nonglioma brain surgery, or in good health (not recorded which). Material: glioma tissue, nonneoplastic brain tissue, or PBMCs (not recorded which).

The sequenced DNA is TGTGCCAGCAGTTTGGGGCGAGGAGAGACCCAGTACTTC. This codes for CASSLGRGETQYF. The chain joins TRBV6-1 to TRBJ2-5, with TRBD1 tentatively as D gene (5 bases match). CDR1 and CDR2 (MNHNS, SASEGT) derive from the germline V gene. V is reduced by 5 bases and J by 4 bases, leaving a spacing of 11 bases between them. The CDR3 runs 13 residues from the cysteine to the phenylalanine. Only CDR3 DNA remains: 39 bases, in frame from the first base.